This entry is about one T cell receptor (beta chain). The CDR3 is 16 amino acids. Trimming removed 3 bases at V and 5 bases at J, with 16 bases between. MiXCR, applied by TCRdb to the 5' RACE reads, yields one record per CDR3 protein. The repertoire holds 690,000 or so distinct CDR3 sequences, 8% to 9% seen once, with approximately 0.94% in the top ten. This entry comes from a study of identical twins. Separately, the same data were catalogued under a study of yellow fever vaccine responses in identical twins.

The V call is TRBV12-3 or TRBV12-4, the J call TRBJ2-2; a weak D match, TRBD2 (6 bases). The sequencing input was PBMCs. The receptor's source is a woman in her late teens or twenties in good health. CDR3: CASSFFMGGRTGELFF. DNA for the CDR3: TGTGCCAGCAGTTTTTTTATGGGAGGTCGGACCGGGGAGCTGTTTTTT.